This T cell receptor beta chain was retrieved from a study of blood T cell repertoires in COVID-19. Across the whole study: Samples of COVID-19 (acute and convalescent) were obtained from the United States, Italy and Spain.

In the original analysis: Counts of nucleated cells, estimated from reference gene primer amplification, were obtained. The assay was immunoSEQ multiplex PCR, and TCRdb's table has in-frame clones only and misses some. V and J calls and clone size are copied from that table; D and trimming were computed from the DNA. This table holds some 59,000 clones, 80% to 90% found once. A single count supports this clone. Germline assignment: CDR1 SGDLS and CDR2 YYNGEE. This CDR3 has 16 amino acids. V shed 3 bases and J 4 bases; nucleotides not matched to a gene: 2. This chain uses TRBV9 with TRBJ2-2; 14 bases align to TRBD2. This sequence was found in a woman aged 55-69 years with acute or convalescent COVID-19. The specimen sequenced was peripheral blood. The CDR3 reads CASSAGLAGGTGELFF. CDR3 DNA: TGTGCCAGCAGCGCCGGACTAGCGGGAGGCACCGGGGAGCTGTTTTTT.